These 31 T cell receptor beta chains were sequenced from one sample in a study of blood T cell repertoires in COVID-19 (dated by TCRdb to 2020 to 2022). Receptors were amplified or captured by the immunoSEQ multiplex PCR assay. Drawn from immuneACCESS, this table holds only the in-frame rearrangements with V and J called that TCRdb kept. Clones are partly lost; checked studies trace under half to an unresolved V gene and leave the rest unexplained. A total of about 100,000 clones appear in this sample, 80% to 90% of them only once. Jointly, the top ten make up around 3.9% of the sample. Source material: peripheral blood. These receptors originate from a human donor with COVID-19, enrolled during active disease. The donor label of this sample is uncertain.

The genes are TRBV6-1 and TRBJ2-7; D unclear. The germline gives CDR1 MNHNS, CDR2 SASEGT. This CDR3 comprises 13 residues. V lost 2 bases and J 6 bases, leaving 11 bases between the germline ends. The CDR3, as DNA: TGTGCCAGCAGTGAACGGTCTGAATTCGAGCAGTACTTC. It yields the protein CASSERSEFEQYF.

The V and J genes are TRBV19 and TRBJ2-2, with a weak D call TRBD2 (6 bases). Per germline, CDR1 LNHDA and CDR2 SQIVND (reference sequence). V lost 3 bases and J 3 bases, leaving 14 bases between the germline ends. The CDR3 consists of 16 residues. The CDR3 region is CASSIFGGFYTGELFF. In DNA, the CDR3 is TGTGCCAGTAGTATCTTCGGGGGATTCTACACCGGGGAGCTGTTTTTT.

The chain is built from TRBV12-3 or TRBV12-4 and TRBJ1-5; D gene uncertain. V lost 6 bases to trimming and J lost 0 bases, with 6 bases between them. The CDR3 runs to 13 residues. The CDR3 DNA is TGTGCCAGCAGGAGAGATAGCAATCAGCCCCAGCATTTT. Its protein is CASRRDSNQPQHF.

This clone turned up a few times. The CDR3 is CASSQEYSRDTQYF. CDR3 sequence (DNA): TGCGCCAGCAGCCAAGAGTACAGCCGAGATACGCAGTATTTT. V is TRBV4-1 and J is TRBJ2-3; D gene ambiguous. V was pared by 0 bases and J by 5 bases, with 9 bases between. This CDR3 contains 14 residues. CDR1 and CDR2 (germline): MGHRA, YSYEKL.

This chain uses TRBV5-1 with TRBJ2-5, with a weak D call TRBD1 (6 bases). There are 14 residues in the CDR3. Germline CDR1 is SGHRS and CDR2 is YFSETQ. V lost 0 bases and J lost 5, with 11 bases in between. CDR3 coding DNA: TGCGCCAGCAGCTTGGTACAGGGCCTGGAGACCCAGTACTTC. It specifies CASSLVQGLETQYF.

The V call is TRBV2, the J call TRBJ1-1, with D hard to call. With 3 bases removed from V and 6 bases from J, the gap between germline ends came to 8 bases. CDR1 is SNHLY and CDR2 is FYNNEI in the germline V gene. The length of the CDR3 is 12 residues. In nucleotides, the CDR3 is TGTGCCAGCAGTGATCGAGGGCCTGAAGCTTTCTTT. Translated, it gives CASSDRGPEAFF.

The rearrangement joins TRBV14 to TRBJ1-2; D is unresolved. From germline, CDR1 is SGHDN and CDR2 FVKESK. The V gene lost 4 bases and the J gene lost 3 bases, with 12 bases spanning the gap. The CDR3 loop spans 14 amino acids. CDR3 loop: CASSPVGMDYGYTF. CDR3 nucleotides: TGTGCCAGCAGCCCGGTTGGTATGGACTATGGCTACACCTTC.

The chain employs TRBV5-6 and TRBJ2-1; D gene unclear. The CDR3 extends over 12 amino acids. Germline CDR1 is SGHDT and CDR2 is YYEEEE. With 1 base removed from V and 5 bases from J, the gap between germline ends came to 4 bases. The CDR3 reads CASSLIDNEQFF. The CDR3 coding sequence is TGTGCCAGCAGCTTGATAGACAATGAGCAGTTCTTC.

This chain connects TRBV19 to TRBJ1-5, with 9 positions matching TRBD1. The CDR3 length is 14 residues. The germline V gene has CDR1 LNHDA and CDR2 SQIVND (reference sequence). V lost 8 bases, J lost 4 bases, and 6 bases stayed unmatched. The CDR3 loop is CASFRTGANQPQHF. CDR3 coding DNA: TGTGCCAGTTTTAGGACAGGGGCGAATCAGCCCCAGCATTTT.

This rearrangement joins TRBV5-5 to TRBJ1-5; 7 nucleotides match TRBD1. CDR1 is SGHKS and CDR2 is YYEKEE in the germline V gene (reference sequence). The V and J ends lost 6 bases and 6 bases, in that order; junction bases with no gene match: 9. The CDR3 covers 14 residues. CDR3 sequence: CASMRGRDGQPQHF. Written as DNA, the CDR3 is TGTGCCAGCATGAGGGGGCGAGATGGTCAGCCCCAGCATTTT. Complete variable domain (other parts from reference TRBV5-5 and TRBJ1-5): DAGVTQSPTHLIKTRGQQVTLRCSPISGHKSVSWYQQVLGQGPQFIFQYYEKEERGRGNFPDRFSARQFPNYSSELNVNALLLGDSALYLCASMRGRDGQPQHFGDGTRLSIL.

V gene TRBV5-1 combines with J gene TRBJ2-2; tentatively, D is TRBD1 (6 bases). The CDR3 has 14 amino acids. Trimming stripped 7 bases from V and 2 bases from J, with 12 bases between. In germline, CDR1 is SGHRS, CDR2 YFSETQ. CDR3 region: CASQDRLNTGELFF. CDR3 DNA sequence: TGCGCCAGCCAGGACAGACTAAACACCGGGGAGCTGTTTTTT.

The chain carries TRBV18 and TRBJ1-1; TRBD1 is a possible D gene (5 bases). The CDR3 consists of 14 residues. Per germline, CDR1 KGHSH and CDR2 LQKENI. Trimming left V 6 bases short and J 8 bases short, with 19 bases between. The CDR3 bases are TGTGCCAGCTCTCATGGGGCCCCTGTAGGCGAAGCTTTCTTT. It is translated as CASSHGAPVGEAFF. The full variable domain, its missing parts supplied by reference TRBV18 and TRBJ1-1, is NAGVMQNPRHLVRRRGQEARLRCSPMKGHSHVYWYRQLPEEGLKFMVYLQKENIIDESGMPKERFSAEFPKEGPSILRIQQVVRGDSAAYFCASSHGAPVGEAFFGQGTRLTVV.

This clone has just one count. The gene calls are TRBV6-2 or TRBV6-3 and TRBJ2-3; 10 bases are a match to TRBD1. CDR3 length equals 17 residues. V lost 0 bases and J lost 5; bases outside the gene matches: 8. The germline gives CDR1 MNHEY, CDR2 SVGEGT. The CDR3 reads CASSYSIGQGGEDTQYF. The CDR3 nucleotides read TGTGCCAGCAGTTACTCGATAGGACAGGGGGGGGAAGATACGCAGTATTTT.

The CDR3 protein is CASSQGLWETQYF. DNA of the CDR3: TGTGCCAGCAGTCAGGGCCTGTGGGAGACCCAGTACTTC. The rearrangement uses TRBV6-5 and TRBJ2-5; D is possibly TRBD1 (5 bases). V lost 5 bases and J lost 5, with 12 bases in between. Germline assignment: CDR1 MNHEY and CDR2 SVGAGI. This CDR3 has 13 residues.

The chain uses TRBV7-9 and TRBJ1-3; 8 positions match TRBD1. The trim removed 0 bases at V and 0 bases at J, leaving 4 bases unmatched. The CDR3 spans 17 residues. Germline V lookup: CDR1 SEHNR, CDR2 FQNEAQ (reference sequence). The CDR3 spells CASSLALQGDSGNTIYF. The DNA for the CDR3 is TGTGCCAGCAGCTTAGCGTTACAGGGGGACTCTGGAAACACCATATATTTT.

The V and J genes are TRBV6-5 and TRBJ1-3, with D unclear. This CDR3 region has 15 residues. The germline gives CDR1 MNHEY, CDR2 SVGAGI. V lost 2 bases to trimming and J lost 3 bases, with 11 bases between them. The CDR3 protein is CASSYLPGIGNTIYF. CDR3 nucleotide sequence: TGTGCCAGCAGTTACCTCCCGGGGATTGGAAACACCATATATTTT.

The chain combines TRBV7-9 with TRBJ2-7; TRBD1 might be the D (6 bases). In germline, CDR1 is SEHNR, CDR2 FQNEAQ (reference sequence). This CDR3 is built from 13 residues. V was trimmed by 6 bases and J by 5 bases, leaving 14 bases between them. Written as DNA, the CDR3 is TGTGCCAGCAGTAGACAGGCATACGACGAGCAGTACTTC. Translated, it gives CASSRQAYDEQYF.

This sequence joins TRBV4-1 and TRBJ1-5; 10 nucleotides align to TRBD1. Germline CDR1 and CDR2: MGHRA and YSYEKL. The CDR3 is made up of 16 amino acids. J gave up 4 bases and V 4 bases, and 7 bases lay outside the gene matches. The CDR3 here is CASSLRPGQGNQPQHF. CDR3 DNA sequence: TGCGCCAGCAGCCTAAGACCGGGACAGGGGAATCAGCCCCAGCATTTT.

This clone was seen once. The V and J genes are TRBV2 and TRBJ1-2; the D is unclear. Trimming pared 6 bases from V and 3 bases from J, leaving 11 bases between. This CDR3 contains 13 residues. CDR1 is SNHLY and CDR2 is FYNNEI in the germline V gene. CDR3 protein: CASRINSHYGYTF. CDR3 DNA sequence: TGTGCCAGCAGGATAAACTCCCACTATGGCTACACCTTC.

CDR3 nucleotides: TGTGCCAGCAGTTATCAGTCAGGCGACTCTGGAAACACCATATATTTT. Amino acids: CASSYQSGDSGNTIYF. The chain joins TRBV6-5 to TRBJ1-3; D call uncertain. V was trimmed by 3 bases and J by 0 bases, leaving 12 bases between them. The V gene's germline CDR1 is MNHEY and CDR2 SVGAGI. This CDR3 contains 16 residues.

This clone was seen once. The rearrangement uses TRBV7-9 and TRBJ2-7; 11 nucleotides line up with TRBD1. Germline CDR1 reads SEHNR; CDR2 reads FQNEAQ (reference sequence). The V and J ends lost 5 bases and 12 bases, in that order; junction bases with no gene match: 12. The CDR3 length is 14 residues. The CDR3 nucleotides are TGTGCCAGCAGCGCGAGCCGGGACAGGGGGGACCGGTACTTC. Residues: CASSASRDRGDRYF.

The chain has TRBV11-2 and TRBJ2-5; TRBD2 agrees at 7 bases. With V trimmed by 1 base and J by 2 bases, 13 bases remained unmatched. CDR3 length: 18 amino acids. Looked up from germline, CDR1 is SGHAT and CDR2 is FQNNGV. The chain's CDR3 is CASSLVGFIGGLQETQYF. CDR3 nucleotide sequence: TGTGCCAGCAGCTTAGTGGGGTTCATCGGGGGGTTACAAGAGACCCAGTACTTC.

A single count supports this clone. The chain couples TRBV19 to TRBJ2-7, with TRBD2 matching 10 bases. The CDR3 has 15 residues. J was trimmed by 1 base and V by 4 bases; bases with no gene match: 4. Germline V lookup: CDR1 LNHDA, CDR2 SQIVND (reference sequence). CDR3 coding DNA: TGTGCCAGTAGTACAACTAGCGGGGATTCCTACGAGCAGTACTTC. It specifies CASSTTSGDSYEQYF.

The V and J genes are TRBV12-5 and TRBJ1-1; D possibly corresponds to TRBD1 (6 bases). CDR1 is LGHNT and CDR2 is FRNRAP in the germline V gene. V was pared by 6 bases and J by 3 bases, with 20 bases between. The CDR3 has 16 residues. The CDR3 sequence: CASGPQIGGQDTEAFF. CDR3 nucleotides: TGTGCTAGTGGACCCCAGATCGGGGGGCAAGACACTGAAGCTTTCTTT.

The chain employs TRBV5-1 and TRBJ1-2; 8 nucleotides line up with TRBD1. The ends lost 3 bases at V and 10 bases at J; junction bases unmatched: 5. Germline V lookup: CDR1 SGHRS, CDR2 YFSETQ. CDR3 length: 12 amino acids. The CDR3 nucleotides are TGCGCCAGCAGCTCCGGACAGGGTGTCTACACCTTC. Translating gives CASSSGQGVYTF.

Details on this clone: Additional DNA sequences in this sample encode the identical CDR3. V and J are TRBV5-1 and TRBJ2-5, with D tentatively TRBD1 (5 bases). This CDR3 region has 13 residues. Germline loops: CDR1 SGHRS, CDR2 YFSETQ. With 0 bases removed from V and 4 bases from J, the gap between germline ends came to 7 bases. In DNA, the CDR3 is TGCGCCAGCAGCTTGGGGCAGGGAGAGACCCAGTACTTC. Translating it yields CASSLGQGETQYF.

The rearrangement uses TRBV27 and TRBJ2-4, with 7 bases fitting TRBD2. This CDR3 region has 16 residues. Germline V CDR1 and CDR2: MNHEY, SMNVEV (reference sequence). J gave up 1 base and V 6 bases, and 9 bases lay outside the gene matches. The CDR3 region has the DNA TGTGCCAGCAGACCTCTAGCGGCCTCCGCCAAAAACATTCAGTACTTC. Its translation: CASRPLAASAKNIQYF.

The CDR3 sequence: CASSELGGDKTREKLFF. For the CDR3, the DNA is TGTGCCAGCAGTGAATTAGGGGGGGACAAAACCCGTGAAAAACTGTTTTTT. The chain links TRBV25-1 to TRBJ1-4, with D possibly TRBD1 on 6 matching bases. Trimming took off 1 base at V and 7 bases at J, with 19 bases between the two ends. Germline V lookup: CDR1 MGHDK, CDR2 SYGVNS. The CDR3 is 17 amino acids.

The chain links TRBV2 to TRBJ2-3; 7 bases are shared with TRBD2. V lost 9 bases and J lost 2; bases outside the gene matches: 8. This CDR3 contains 14 residues. Looked up from germline, CDR1 is SNHLY and CDR2 is FYNNEI. CDR3 amino acids: CASETAGDTDTQYF. DNA for the CDR3: TGTGCCAGTGAAACCGCGGGGGACACAGATACGCAGTATTTT. Variable domain in full (rest from reference TRBV2 and TRBJ2-3): EPEVTQTPSHQVTQMGQEVILRCVPISNHLYFYWYRQILGQKVEFLVSFYNNEISEKSEIFDDQFSVERPDGSNFTLKIRSTKLEDSAMYFCASETAGDTDTQYFGPGTRLTVL.

The rearrangement joins TRBV2 to TRBJ1-2; D is possibly TRBD1 (5 bases). V gave up 5 bases and J gave up 4 bases, with 17 bases separating them. This CDR3 contains 15 residues. In germline, CDR1 is SNHLY, CDR2 FYNNEI. This chain's CDR3 is CASSSRGRQFYGYTF. The DNA for the CDR3 is TGTGCCAGCAGTAGTAGGGGCAGACAGTTCTATGGCTACACCTTC.

The CDR3 sequence: CASSEASTQPQHF. In DNA form, the CDR3 reads TGCGCCAGCAGTGAGGCGAGTACCCAGCCCCAGCATTTT. The genes are TRBV10-2 and TRBJ1-5; D uncertain. The CDR3 runs to 13 residues. V lost 2 bases and J lost 7, with 9 bases in between. Looked up from germline, CDR1 is WSHSY and CDR2 is SAAADI.